Below, 10 T cell receptor beta chains from the same sample are listed, as sequenced in a study of OX40 agonist ivuxolimab in advanced cancers. Libraries were prepared by immunoSEQ multiplex PCR; TCRdb keeps only in-frame clonotypes and omits some of them. The repertoire holds more than 100,000 clones, under 95% seen once, with roughly 1% in the top ten. The sample consisted of CD4+ or CD8+ T cells sorted from blood, taken in a trial of the OX40 agonist ivuxolimab. These receptors all come from an adult with an advanced solid tumor such as melanoma, head and neck, liver or kidney cancer.

The rearrangement uses TRBV10-3 and TRBJ1-1, with 7 bases matching TRBD1. This CDR3 has 13 amino acids. From germline, CDR1 is ENHRY and CDR2 SYGVKD. Trimming took 1 base from V and 5 from J; bases not matched to a gene: 1. The CDR3 DNA sequence: TGTGCCATCAGTGAGTTGACAGGGACTGAAGCTTTCTTT. Its protein product is CAISELTGTEAFF.

The chain combines TRBV6-6 with TRBJ2-5, with 7 bases aligning to TRBD2. CDR1 and CDR2 from the germline V gene are MNHNY and SVGAGI (reference sequence). The CDR3 has 14 amino acids. V trimming: 0 bases; J trimming: 7 bases; junction bases outside the gene matches: 5. The CDR3: CASSYSSQRGTQYF. Written as DNA, the CDR3 is TGTGCCAGCAGTTACTCGAGTCAGCGGGGGACCCAGTACTTC.

V and J are TRBV6-5 and TRBJ1-6; D remains unclear. Germline-derived CDR1 and CDR2 are MNHEY and SVGAGI. Between the trimmed V and J ends, which lost 1 base and 5 bases, there was a span of 0 bases. This CDR3 is 12 amino acids long. The DNA for the CDR3 is TGTGCCAGCAGTTACTATAATTCACCCCTCCACTTT. Translating it yields CASSYYNSPLHF.

The chain combines TRBV5-6 with TRBJ1-4; 7 bases are shared with TRBD1. Germline CDR1 reads SGHDT; CDR2 reads YYEEEE. V shed 2 bases and J 12 bases; nucleotides not matched to a gene: 7. This CDR3 region has 13 residues. The CDR3 DNA sequence: TGTGCCAGCAGCTTACGCAGGGGGGCAGAACTGTTTTTT. It encodes CASSLRRGAELFF.

This chain uses TRBV23-1 with TRBJ1-4, with D perhaps TRBD1 (6 bases). TRBV23-1 is recorded as an ORF, its role being uncertain. Trimming shortened V by 8 bases and J by 8 bases, and 12 bases separated the two germline ends. The CDR3 is made up of 12 amino acids. The CDR3 DNA follows: TGCGCCAGCCTAAAGGGGGGGGAAAAACTGTTTTTT. Its protein is CASLKGGEKLFF.

This clone was observed once. The CDR3 bases are TGTGCCAGCAGTTGGGGGGAGTTTTGGACCGGGGAGCTGTTTTTT. This codes for CASSWGEFWTGELFF. This sequence joins TRBV5-6 and TRBJ2-2, with D maybe TRBD2 (6 bases). Per the germline V gene, CDR1 is SGHDT and CDR2 is YYEEEE. This CDR3 region has 15 residues. V was pared by 5 bases and J by 5 bases, with 16 bases between.

The chain has TRBV7-6 and TRBJ2-1; 9 bases are shared with TRBD1. Germline CDR1 and CDR2: SGHVS and FNYEAQ. This CDR3 contains 15 residues. Losses at the gene ends were 5 bases for V and 6 bases for J; bases not matched to a gene: 8. The CDR3 reads CASSRGQGFVNEQFF. The CDR3 DNA follows: TGTGCCAGCAGCCGAGGACAGGGGTTTGTCAATGAGCAGTTCTTC.

The chain combines TRBV18 with TRBJ1-5; 7 nucleotides match TRBD1. The V gene's germline CDR1 is KGHSH and CDR2 LQKENI. Trimming at V came to 3 bases and at J to 5 bases, leaving 7 bases not matched to a gene. This CDR3 comprises 15 residues. CDR3 nucleotides: TGTGCCAGCTCACCTTCGGGACAGCGCTATCAGCCCCAGCATTTT. Translation gives CASSPSGQRYQPQHF.

J is TRBJ1-5 and V is TRBV4-3; the D is unclear. This CDR3 has 13 amino acids. Germline V gene sequence: CDR1 LGHNA, CDR2 YSLEER. V was trimmed by 1 base and J by 9 bases, leaving 10 bases between them. The CDR3 spells CASSQVGARPQHF. The CDR3 DNA follows: TGCGCCAGCAGCCAAGTGGGAGCCCGGCCCCAGCATTTT.

The genes are TRBV9 and TRBJ2-1, with 7 bases fitting TRBD2. V lost 2 bases to trimming and J lost 5 bases; unmatched junction nucleotides: 7. The CDR3 has 15 residues. CDR1 and CDR2 (germline): SGDLS, YYNGEE. DNA of the CDR3: TGTGCCAGCAGCGTTTTCGGACTAGGAGACAATGAGCAGTTCTTC. This gives the protein CASSVFGLGDNEQFF. Looking up the rest from reference TRBV9 and TRBJ2-1 gives the full variable domain: DSGVTQTPKHLITATGQRVTLRCSPRSGDLSVYWYQQSLDQGLQFLIQYYNGEERAKGNILERFSAQQFPDLHSELNLSSLELGDSALYFCASSVFGLGDNEQFFGPGTRLTVL.